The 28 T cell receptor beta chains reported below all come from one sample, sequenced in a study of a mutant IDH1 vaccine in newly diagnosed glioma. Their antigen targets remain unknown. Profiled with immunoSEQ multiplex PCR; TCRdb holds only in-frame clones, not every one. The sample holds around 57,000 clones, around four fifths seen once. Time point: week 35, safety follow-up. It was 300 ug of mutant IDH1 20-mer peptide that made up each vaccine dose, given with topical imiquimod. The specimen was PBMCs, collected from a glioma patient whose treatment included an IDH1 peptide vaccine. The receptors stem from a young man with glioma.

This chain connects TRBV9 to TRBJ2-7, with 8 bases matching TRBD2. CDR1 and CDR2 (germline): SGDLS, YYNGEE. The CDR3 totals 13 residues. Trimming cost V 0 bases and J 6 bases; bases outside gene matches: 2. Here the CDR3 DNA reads TGTGCCAGCAGCGTAGATCTAGCGGGCGAGCAGTACTTC. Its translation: CASSVDLAGEQYF.

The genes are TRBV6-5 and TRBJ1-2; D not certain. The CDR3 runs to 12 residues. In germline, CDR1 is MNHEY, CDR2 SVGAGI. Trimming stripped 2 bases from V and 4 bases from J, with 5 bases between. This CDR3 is CASSYGSYGYTF. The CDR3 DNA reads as TGTGCCAGCAGTTACGGCAGCTATGGCTACACCTTC.

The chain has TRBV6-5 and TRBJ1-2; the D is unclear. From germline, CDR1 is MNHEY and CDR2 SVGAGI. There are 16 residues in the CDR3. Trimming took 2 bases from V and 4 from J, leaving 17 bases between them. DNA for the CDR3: TGTGCCAGCAGTTACCTCGGGCCCACATCCTTCTATGGCTACACCTTC. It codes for CASSYLGPTSFYGYTF.

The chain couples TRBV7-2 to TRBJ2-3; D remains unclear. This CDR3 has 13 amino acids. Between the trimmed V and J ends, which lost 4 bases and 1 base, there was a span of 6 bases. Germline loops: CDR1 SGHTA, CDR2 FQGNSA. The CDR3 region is CASSSHRTDTQYF. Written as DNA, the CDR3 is TGTGCCAGCAGCTCCCATCGCACAGATACGCAGTATTTT.

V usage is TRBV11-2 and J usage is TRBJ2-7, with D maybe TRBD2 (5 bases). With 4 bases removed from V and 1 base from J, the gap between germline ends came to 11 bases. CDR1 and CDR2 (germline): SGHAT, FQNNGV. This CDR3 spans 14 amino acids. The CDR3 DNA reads TGTGCCAGCAGCTCAGTACTAGGGTCCTACGAGCAGTACTTC. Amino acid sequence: CASSSVLGSYEQYF.

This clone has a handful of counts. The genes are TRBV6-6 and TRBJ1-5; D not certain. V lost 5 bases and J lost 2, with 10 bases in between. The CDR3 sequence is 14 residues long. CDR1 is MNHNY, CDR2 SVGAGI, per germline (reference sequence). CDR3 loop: CASSPRWGNQPQHF. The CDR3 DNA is TGTGCCAGCAGTCCACGTTGGGGCAATCAGCCCCAGCATTTT.

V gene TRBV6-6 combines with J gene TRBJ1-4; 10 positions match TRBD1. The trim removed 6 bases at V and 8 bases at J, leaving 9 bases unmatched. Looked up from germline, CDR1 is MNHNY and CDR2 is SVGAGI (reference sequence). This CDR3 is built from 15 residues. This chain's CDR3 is CASSLDRGRNEKLFF. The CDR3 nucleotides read TGTGCCAGCAGCCTTGACAGGGGGCGAAACGAAAAACTGTTTTTT.

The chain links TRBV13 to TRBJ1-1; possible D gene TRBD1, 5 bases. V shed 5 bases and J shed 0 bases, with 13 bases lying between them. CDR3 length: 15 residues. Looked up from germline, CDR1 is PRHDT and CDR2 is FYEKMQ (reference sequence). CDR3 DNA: TGTGCCAGCAGCCCACAGACAGAAATGAACACTGAAGCTTTCTTT. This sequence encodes CASSPQTEMNTEAFF.

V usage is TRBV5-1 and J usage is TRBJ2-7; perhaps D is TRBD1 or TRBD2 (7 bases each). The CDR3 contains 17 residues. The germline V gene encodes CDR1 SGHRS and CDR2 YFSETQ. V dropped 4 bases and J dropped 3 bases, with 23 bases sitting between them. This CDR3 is CASSPRRGDYSIYEQYF. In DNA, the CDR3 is TGCGCCAGCAGCCCACGCAGGGGGGACTATTCCATCTACGAGCAGTACTTC.

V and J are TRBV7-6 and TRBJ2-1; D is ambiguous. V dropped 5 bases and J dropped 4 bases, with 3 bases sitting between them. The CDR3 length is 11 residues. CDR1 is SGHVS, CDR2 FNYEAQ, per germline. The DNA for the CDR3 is TGTGCCAGCAGCGGATACAATGAGCAGTTCTTC. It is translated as CASSGYNEQFF.

Written as DNA, the CDR3 is TGTGCCAGTAGTCTCCACAGGGACGTAAAGGAGAATTCACCCCTCCACTTT. Translating gives CASSLHRDVKENSPLHF. The chain employs TRBV19 and TRBJ1-6, with D maybe TRBD1 (6 bases). The CDR3 spans 17 residues. From germline, CDR1 is LNHDA and CDR2 SQIVND (reference sequence). V was trimmed by 5 bases and J by 7 bases, leaving 21 bases between them.

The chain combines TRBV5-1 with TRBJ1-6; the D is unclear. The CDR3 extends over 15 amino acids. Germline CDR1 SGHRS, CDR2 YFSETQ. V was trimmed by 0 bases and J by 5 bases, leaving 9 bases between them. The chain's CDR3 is CASSLAGPDNSPLHF. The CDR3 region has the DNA TGCGCCAGCAGCTTGGCCGGGCCCGATAATTCACCCCTCCACTTT.

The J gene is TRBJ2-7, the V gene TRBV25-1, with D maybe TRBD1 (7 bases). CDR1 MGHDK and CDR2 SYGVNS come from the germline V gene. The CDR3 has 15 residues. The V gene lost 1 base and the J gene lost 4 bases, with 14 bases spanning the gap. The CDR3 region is CASSEFAGQTYEQYF. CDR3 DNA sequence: TGTGCCAGCAGTGAATTTGCGGGACAGACATACGAGCAGTACTTC.

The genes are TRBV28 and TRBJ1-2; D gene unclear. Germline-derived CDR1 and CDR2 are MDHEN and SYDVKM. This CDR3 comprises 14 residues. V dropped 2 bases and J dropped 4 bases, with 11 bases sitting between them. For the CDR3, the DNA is TGTGCCAGCAGTTTAGAAGGGTTTTCCTATGGCTACACCTTC. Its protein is CASSLEGFSYGYTF.

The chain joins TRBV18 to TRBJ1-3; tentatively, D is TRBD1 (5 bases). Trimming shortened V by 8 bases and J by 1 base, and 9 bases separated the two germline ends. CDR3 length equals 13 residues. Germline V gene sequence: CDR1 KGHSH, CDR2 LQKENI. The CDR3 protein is CASRDSSGNTIYF. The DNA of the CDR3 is TGTGCCAGCCGAGACAGTTCTGGAAACACCATATATTTT.

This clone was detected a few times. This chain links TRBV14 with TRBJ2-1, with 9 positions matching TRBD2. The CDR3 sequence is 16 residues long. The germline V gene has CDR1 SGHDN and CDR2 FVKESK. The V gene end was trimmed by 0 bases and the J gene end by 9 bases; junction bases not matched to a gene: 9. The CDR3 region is CASSQDHGGGASEQFF. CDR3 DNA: TGTGCCAGCAGCCAAGATCACGGCGGGGGGGCGAGTGAGCAGTTCTTC.

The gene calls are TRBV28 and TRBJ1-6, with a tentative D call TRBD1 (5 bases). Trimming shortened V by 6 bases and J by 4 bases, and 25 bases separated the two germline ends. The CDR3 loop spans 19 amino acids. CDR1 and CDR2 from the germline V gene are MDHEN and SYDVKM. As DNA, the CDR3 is TGTGCCAGCAGATCGTACGGAGGGCAGGGCGTGAAGTATAATTCACCCCTCCACTTT. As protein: CASRSYGGQGVKYNSPLHF.

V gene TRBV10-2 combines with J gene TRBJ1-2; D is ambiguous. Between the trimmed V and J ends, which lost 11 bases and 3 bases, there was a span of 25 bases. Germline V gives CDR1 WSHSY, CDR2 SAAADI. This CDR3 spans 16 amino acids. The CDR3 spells CAEYKVSVTSDYGYTF. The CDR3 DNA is TGCGCCGAATATAAGGTTTCAGTGACTAGCGACTATGGCTACACCTTC.

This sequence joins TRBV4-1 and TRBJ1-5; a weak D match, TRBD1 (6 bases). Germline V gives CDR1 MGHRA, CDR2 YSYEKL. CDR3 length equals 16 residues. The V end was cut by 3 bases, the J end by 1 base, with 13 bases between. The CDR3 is CASSQGHFRSNQPQHF. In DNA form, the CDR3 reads TGCGCCAGCAGCCAGGGACACTTCAGGAGCAATCAGCCCCAGCATTTT.

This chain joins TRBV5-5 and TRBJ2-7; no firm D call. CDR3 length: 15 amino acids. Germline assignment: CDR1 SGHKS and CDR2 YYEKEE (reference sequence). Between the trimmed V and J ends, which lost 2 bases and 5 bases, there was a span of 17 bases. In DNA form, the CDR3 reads TGTGCCAGCAGCTTATGGCAGGACCTTCCCCACGAGCAGTACTTC. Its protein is CASSLWQDLPHEQYF.

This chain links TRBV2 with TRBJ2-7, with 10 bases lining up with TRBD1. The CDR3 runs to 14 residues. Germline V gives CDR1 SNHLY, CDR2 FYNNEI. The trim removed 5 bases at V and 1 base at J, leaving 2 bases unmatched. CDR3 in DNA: TGTGCCAGCAGTTCGGACAGGGGGTCCTACGAGCAGTACTTC. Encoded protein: CASSSDRGSYEQYF.

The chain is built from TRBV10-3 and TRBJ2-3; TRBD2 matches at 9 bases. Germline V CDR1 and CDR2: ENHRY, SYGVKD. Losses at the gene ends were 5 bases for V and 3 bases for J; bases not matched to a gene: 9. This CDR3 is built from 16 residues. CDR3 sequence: CAISYSGGQSTDTQYF. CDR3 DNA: TGTGCCATCAGTTACAGCGGGGGGCAGAGTACAGATACGCAGTATTTT.

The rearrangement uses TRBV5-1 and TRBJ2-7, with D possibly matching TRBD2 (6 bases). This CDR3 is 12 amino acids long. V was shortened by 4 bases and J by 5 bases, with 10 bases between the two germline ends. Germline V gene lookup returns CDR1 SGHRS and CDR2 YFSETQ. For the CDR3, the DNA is TGCGCCAGCAGCCCCGGAGGGCACGAGCAGTACTTC. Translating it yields CASSPGGHEQYF.

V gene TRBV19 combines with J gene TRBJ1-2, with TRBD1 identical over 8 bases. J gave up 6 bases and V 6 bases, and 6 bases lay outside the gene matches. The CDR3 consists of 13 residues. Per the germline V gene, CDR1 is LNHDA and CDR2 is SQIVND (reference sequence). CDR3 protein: CASRLQGADGYTF. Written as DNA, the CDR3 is TGTGCCAGTAGACTGCAGGGGGCTGATGGCTACACCTTC.

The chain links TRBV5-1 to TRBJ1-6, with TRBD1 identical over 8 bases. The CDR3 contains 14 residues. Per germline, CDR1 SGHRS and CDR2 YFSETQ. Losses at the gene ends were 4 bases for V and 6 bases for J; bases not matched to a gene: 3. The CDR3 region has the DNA TGCGCCAGCAGCCCGGGACAGGTTAATTCACCCCTCCACTTT. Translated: CASSPGQVNSPLHF.

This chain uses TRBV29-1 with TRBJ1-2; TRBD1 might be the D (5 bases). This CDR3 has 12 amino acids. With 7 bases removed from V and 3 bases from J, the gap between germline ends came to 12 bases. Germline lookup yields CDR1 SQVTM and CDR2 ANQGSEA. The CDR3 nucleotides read TGCAGCGCACGGGACGCGGACTATGGCTACACCTTC. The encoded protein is CSARDADYGYTF.

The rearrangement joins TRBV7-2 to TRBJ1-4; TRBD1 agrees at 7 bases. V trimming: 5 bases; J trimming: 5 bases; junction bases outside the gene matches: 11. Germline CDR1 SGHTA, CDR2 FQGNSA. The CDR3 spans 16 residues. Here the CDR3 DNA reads TGTGCCAGCAGCCCTGCCTCGGGGACAGTGAATGAAAAACTGTTTTTT. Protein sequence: CASSPASGTVNEKLFF. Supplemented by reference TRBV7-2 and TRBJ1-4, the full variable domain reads GAGVSQSPSNKVTEKGKDVELRCDPISGHTALYWYRQSLGQGLEFLIYFQGNSAPDKSGLPSDRFSAERTGGSVSTLTIQRTQQEDSAVYLCASSPASGTVNEKLFFGSGTQLSVL.

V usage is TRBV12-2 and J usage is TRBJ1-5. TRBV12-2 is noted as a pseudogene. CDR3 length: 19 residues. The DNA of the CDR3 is TGTGCAAGTCGCTTAGCGCTTTATAGAAGTCTACATAGCAATCAGCCCCAGCATTTT. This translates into CASRLALYRSLHSNQPQHF.